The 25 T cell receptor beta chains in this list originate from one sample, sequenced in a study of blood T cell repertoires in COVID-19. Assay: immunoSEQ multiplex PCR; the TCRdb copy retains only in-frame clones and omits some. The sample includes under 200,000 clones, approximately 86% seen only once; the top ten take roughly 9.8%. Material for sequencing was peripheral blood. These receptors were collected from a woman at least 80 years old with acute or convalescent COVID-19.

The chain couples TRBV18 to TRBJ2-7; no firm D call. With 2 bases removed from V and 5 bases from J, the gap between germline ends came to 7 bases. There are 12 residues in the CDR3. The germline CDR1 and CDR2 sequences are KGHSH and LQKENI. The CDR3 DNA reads TGTGCCAGCTCACCAGAGGCCCACGAGCAGTACTTC. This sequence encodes CASSPEAHEQYF.

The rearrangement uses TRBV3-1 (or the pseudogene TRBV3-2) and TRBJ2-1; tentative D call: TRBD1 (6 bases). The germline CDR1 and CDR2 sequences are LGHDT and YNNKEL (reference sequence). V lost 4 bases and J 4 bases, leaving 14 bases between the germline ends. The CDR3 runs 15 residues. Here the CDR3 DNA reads TGTGCCAGCAGCCCAGGCAGGGGTGTGTACAATGAGCAGTTCTTC. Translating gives CASSPGRGVYNEQFF.

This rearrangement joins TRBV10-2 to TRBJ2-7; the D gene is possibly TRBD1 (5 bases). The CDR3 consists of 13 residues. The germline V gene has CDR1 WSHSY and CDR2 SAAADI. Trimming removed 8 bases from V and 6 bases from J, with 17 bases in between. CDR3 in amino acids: CASQGQGVAEQYF. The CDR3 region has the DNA TGCGCCAGCCAGGGCCAGGGCGTCGCCGAGCAGTACTTC.

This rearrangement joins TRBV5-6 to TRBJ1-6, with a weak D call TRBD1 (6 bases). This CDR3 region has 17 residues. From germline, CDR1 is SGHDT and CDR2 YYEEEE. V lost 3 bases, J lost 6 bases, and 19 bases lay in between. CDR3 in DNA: TGTGCCAGCAGCTGGGATGCCGGTACCAGGGGTAATTCACCCCTCCACTTT. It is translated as CASSWDAGTRGNSPLHF.

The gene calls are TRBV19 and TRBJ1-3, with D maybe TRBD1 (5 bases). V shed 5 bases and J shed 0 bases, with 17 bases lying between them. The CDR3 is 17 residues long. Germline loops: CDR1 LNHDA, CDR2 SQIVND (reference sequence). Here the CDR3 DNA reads TGTGCCAGTAGTGGTGGAGGGGCCATCTCCTCTGGAAACACCATATATTTT. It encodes CASSGGGAISSGNTIYF. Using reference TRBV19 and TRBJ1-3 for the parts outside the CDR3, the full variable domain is DGGITQSPKYLFRKEGQNVTLSCEQNLNHDAMYWYRQDPGQGLRLIYYSQIVNDFQKGDIAEGYSVSREKKESFPLTVTSAQKNPTAFYLCASSGGGAISSGNTIYFGEGSWLTVV.

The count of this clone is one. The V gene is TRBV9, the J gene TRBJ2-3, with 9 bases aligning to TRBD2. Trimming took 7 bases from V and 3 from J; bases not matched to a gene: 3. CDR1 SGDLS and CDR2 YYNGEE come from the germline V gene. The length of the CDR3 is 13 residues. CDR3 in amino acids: CASGRGGTDTQYF. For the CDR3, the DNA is TGTGCCAGCGGGCGGGGGGGAACAGATACGCAGTATTTT.

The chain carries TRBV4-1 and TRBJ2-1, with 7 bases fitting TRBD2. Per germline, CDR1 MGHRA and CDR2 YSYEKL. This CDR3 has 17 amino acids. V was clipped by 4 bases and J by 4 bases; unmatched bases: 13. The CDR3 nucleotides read TGCGCCAGCAGCCGGGGGATTGCGGGAGCGGGATACAATGAGCAGTTCTTC. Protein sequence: CASSRGIAGAGYNEQFF.

The CDR3 region is CASSSPDRDLNYGYTF. The CDR3 nucleotides are TGTGCCAGCAGCTCCCCCGACAGGGACCTTAACTATGGCTACACCTTC. This rearrangement joins TRBV11-2 to TRBJ1-2; 7 nucleotides match TRBD1. The CDR3 spans 16 residues. V dropped 4 bases and J dropped 1; count of bases not matched to a gene: 9. The germline V gene has CDR1 SGHAT and CDR2 FQNNGV.

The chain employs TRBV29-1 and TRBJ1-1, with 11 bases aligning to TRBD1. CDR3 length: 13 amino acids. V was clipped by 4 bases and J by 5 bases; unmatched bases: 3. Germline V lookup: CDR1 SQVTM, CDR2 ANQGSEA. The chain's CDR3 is CSVVGQGGTEAFF. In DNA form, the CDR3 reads TGCAGCGTTGTGGGACAGGGGGGAACTGAAGCTTTCTTT. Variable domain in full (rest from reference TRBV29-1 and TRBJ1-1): SAVISQKPSRDICQRGTSLTIQCQVDSQVTMMFWYRQQPGQSLTLIATANQGSEATYESGFVIDKFPISRPNLTFSTLTVSNMSPEDSSIYLCSVVGQGGTEAFFGQGTRLTVV.

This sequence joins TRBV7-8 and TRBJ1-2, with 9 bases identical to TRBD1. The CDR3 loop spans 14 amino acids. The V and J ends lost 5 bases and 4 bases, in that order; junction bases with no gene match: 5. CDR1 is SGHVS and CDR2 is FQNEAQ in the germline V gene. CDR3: CASSGQGRLYGYTF. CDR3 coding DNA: TGTGCCAGCAGCGGACAGGGGCGACTCTATGGCTACACCTTC.

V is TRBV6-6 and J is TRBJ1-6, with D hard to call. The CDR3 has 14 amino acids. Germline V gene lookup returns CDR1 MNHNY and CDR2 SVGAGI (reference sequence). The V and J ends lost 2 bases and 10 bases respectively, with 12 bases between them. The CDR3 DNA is TGTGCCAGCAGTTACGAGGGATACGGATCACCCCTCCACTTT. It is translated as CASSYEGYGSPLHF.

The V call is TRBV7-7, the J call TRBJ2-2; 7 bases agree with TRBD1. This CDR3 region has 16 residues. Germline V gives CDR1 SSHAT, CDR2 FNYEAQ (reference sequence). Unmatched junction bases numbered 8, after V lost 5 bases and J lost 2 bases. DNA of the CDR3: TGTGCCAGCAGCCCCAGACAGGGATTCAACACCGGGGAGCTGTTTTTT. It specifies CASSPRQGFNTGELFF.

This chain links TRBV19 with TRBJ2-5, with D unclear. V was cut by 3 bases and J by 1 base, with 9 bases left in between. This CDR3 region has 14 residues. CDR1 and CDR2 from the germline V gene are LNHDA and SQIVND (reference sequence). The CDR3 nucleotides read TGTGCCAGTAGTATGTTAGCAGCCCAAGAGACCCAGTACTTC. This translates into CASSMLAAQETQYF.

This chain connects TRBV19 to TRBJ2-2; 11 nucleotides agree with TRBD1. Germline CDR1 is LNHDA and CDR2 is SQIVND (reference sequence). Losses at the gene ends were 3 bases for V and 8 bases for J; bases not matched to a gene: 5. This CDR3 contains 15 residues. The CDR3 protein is CASSIGTGGLGELFF. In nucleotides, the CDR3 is TGTGCCAGTAGTATCGGGACAGGGGGATTGGGGGAGCTGTTTTTT.

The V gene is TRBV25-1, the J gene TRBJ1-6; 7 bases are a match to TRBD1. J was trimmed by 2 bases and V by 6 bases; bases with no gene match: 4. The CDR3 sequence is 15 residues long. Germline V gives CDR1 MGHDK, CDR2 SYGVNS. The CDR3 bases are TGTGCCAGCAGGCAAGGGGGCCCCTATAATTCACCCCTCCACTTT. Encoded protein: CASRQGGPYNSPLHF.

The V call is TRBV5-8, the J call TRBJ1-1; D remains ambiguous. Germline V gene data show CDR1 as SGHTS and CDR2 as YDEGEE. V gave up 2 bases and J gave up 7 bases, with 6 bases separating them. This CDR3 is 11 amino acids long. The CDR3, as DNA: TGTGCCAGCAGCTTCCTAGGTGAAGCTTTCTTT. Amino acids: CASSFLGEAFF.

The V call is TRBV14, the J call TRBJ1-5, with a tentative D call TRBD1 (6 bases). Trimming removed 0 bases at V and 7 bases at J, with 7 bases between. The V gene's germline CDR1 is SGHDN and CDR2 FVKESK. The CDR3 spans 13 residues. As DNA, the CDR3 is TGTGCCAGCAGCCAAGACAGGGGACAGCCCCAGCATTTT. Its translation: CASSQDRGQPQHF.

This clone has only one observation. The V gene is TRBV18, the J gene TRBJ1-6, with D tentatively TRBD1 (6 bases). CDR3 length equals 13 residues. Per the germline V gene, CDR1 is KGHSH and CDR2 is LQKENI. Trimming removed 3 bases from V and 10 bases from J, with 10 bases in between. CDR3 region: CASSPDRNSPLHF. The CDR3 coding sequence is TGTGCCAGCTCACCTGACAGGAACTCACCCCTCCACTTT.

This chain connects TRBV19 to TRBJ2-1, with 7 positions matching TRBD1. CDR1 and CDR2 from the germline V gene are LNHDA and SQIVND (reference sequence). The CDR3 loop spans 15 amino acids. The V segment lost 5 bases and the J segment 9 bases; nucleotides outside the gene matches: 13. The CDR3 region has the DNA TGTGCCAGTAGTGTAGGACAGGCGGCCGTCGGTGAGCAGTTCTTC. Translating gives CASSVGQAAVGEQFF.

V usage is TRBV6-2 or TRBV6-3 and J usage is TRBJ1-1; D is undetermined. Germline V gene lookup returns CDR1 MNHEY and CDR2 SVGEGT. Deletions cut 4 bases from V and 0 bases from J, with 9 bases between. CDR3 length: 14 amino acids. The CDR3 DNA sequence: TGTGCCAGCAGTTCCGCGAAACTGAACACTGAAGCTTTCTTT. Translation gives CASSSAKLNTEAFF.

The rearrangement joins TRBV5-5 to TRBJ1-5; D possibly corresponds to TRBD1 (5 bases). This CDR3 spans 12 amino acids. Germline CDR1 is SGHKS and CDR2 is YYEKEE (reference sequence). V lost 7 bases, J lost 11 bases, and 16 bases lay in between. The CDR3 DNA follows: TGTGCCAGCTCCACGGGAGGGGAGACCCAGCATTTT. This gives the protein CASSTGGETQHF.

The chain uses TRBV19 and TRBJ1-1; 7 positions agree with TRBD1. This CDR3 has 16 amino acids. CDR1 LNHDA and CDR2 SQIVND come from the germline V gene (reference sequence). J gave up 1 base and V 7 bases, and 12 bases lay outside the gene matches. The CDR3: CASTALTGTANTEAFF. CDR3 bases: TGTGCCAGTACTGCTCTCACCGGGACAGCGAACACTGAAGCTTTCTTT.

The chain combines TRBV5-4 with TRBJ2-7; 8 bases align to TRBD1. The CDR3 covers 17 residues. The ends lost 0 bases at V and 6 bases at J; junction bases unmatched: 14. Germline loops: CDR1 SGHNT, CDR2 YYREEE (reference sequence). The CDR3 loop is CASSLDLGAGGTSEQYF. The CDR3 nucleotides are TGTGCCAGCAGCTTGGATTTGGGTGCAGGGGGCACCTCCGAGCAGTACTTC.

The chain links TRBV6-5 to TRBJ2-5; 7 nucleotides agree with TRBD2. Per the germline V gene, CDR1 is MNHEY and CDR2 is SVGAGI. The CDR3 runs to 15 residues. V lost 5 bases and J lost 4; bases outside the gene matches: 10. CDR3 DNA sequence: TGTGCCAGCAGTCACGGGGAGGGTTGGTTAGAGACCCAGTACTTC. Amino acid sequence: CASSHGEGWLETQYF.

As DNA, the CDR3 is TGTGCTAGTGGCCAGATCACTGAAGCTTTCTTT. Translation gives CASGQITEAFF. The chain joins TRBV12-5 to TRBJ1-1; D remains ambiguous. V was pared by 6 bases and J by 4 bases, with 6 bases between. The CDR3 covers 11 residues. Germline V lookup: CDR1 LGHNT, CDR2 FRNRAP.